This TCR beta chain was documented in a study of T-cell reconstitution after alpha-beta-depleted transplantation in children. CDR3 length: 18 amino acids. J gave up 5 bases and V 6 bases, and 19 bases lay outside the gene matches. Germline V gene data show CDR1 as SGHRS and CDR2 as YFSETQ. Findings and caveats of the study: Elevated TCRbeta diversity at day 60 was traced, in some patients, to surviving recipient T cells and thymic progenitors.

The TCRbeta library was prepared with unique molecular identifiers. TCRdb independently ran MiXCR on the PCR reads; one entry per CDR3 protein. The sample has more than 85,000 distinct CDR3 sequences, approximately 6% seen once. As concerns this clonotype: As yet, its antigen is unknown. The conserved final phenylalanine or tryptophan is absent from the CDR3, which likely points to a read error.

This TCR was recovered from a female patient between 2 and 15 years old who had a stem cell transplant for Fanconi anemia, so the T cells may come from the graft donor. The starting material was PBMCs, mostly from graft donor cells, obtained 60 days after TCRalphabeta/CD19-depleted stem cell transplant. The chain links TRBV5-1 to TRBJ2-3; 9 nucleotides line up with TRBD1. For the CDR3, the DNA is TGCGCCAGCAACCCCTCCCCTCCGTACAGGGGGCATTTAGATACGCAGTATTGT. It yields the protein CASNPSPPYRGHLDTQYC.